The present TCR beta chain was sequenced within a study of technical replicates of blood from a handful of donors. The CDR3 length is 17 residues. Germline V gives CDR1 MDHEN, CDR2 SYDVKM. V lost 2 bases, J lost 2 bases, and 18 bases lay in between. Profiled with immunoSEQ multiplex PCR; TCRdb holds only in-frame clones, not every one. Here the sample spans roughly 93,000 clones, approximately 95% being singletons. The TCR sequence derives from a human donor in good health. The V call is TRBV28, the J call TRBJ1-1; possibly TRBD1 for D (6 bases). Specimen: T cells isolated from PBMCs. The chain's CDR3 is CASSLHRAESNNTEAFF. The CDR3 nucleotides are TGTGCCAGCAGTTTACACAGGGCTGAGAGTAACAACACTGAAGCTTTCTTT.